This T cell receptor (beta chain) comes out of a study of CD8 T cells in Susac syndrome. Sequencing of TCR beta was carried out in blood CD8+ and CD4+ T cells. Bulk CD8+ and CD4+ cells came from magnetic negative isolation; CD8+ TEMRA by FACS. Random-hexamer reverse transcription was applied to roughly 0.5 to 1 ug RNA. A single record per CDR3 protein comes from TCRdb applying MiXCR to the immunoSEQ multiplex PCR reads. The sample includes about 150,000 distinct CDR3 sequences, approximately 94% of them seen just once. Sequenced material: CD8+ T cells from PBMCs. The sequence derives from a human donor with multiple sclerosis.

The CDR3 loop reads CASSALHIDTQYF. CDR3 in DNA: TGTGCCAGCAGCGCTCTCCATATAGATACGCAGTATTTT. The chain carries TRBV9 and TRBJ2-3, with D uncertain. CDR1 SGDLS and CDR2 YYNGEE come from the germline V gene. This CDR3 region has 13 residues. The V gene lost 3 bases and the J gene lost 5 bases, with 10 bases spanning the gap.